Following are 24 T cell receptor beta chains from one sample sequenced in a study of blood T cell repertoires in COVID-19. Sequencing used immunoSEQ multiplex PCR; TCRdb keeps in-frame clones, though not all of them. Among 25,000 or so clones listed, approximately 80% were seen once. The sequenced sample was peripheral blood. The receptor source for this set is a man in his 70s with active COVID-19.

Comment on this clone: Other nucleotide sequences from this sample produce the same CDR3. The chain is built from TRBV4-2 and TRBJ1-6, with D unresolved. V was cut by 3 bases and J by 0 bases, with 18 bases left in between. CDR3 length: 19 amino acids. Per the germline V gene, CDR1 is LGHNA and CDR2 is YNFKEQ. CDR3 amino acids: CASSQDSLEGSSYNSPLHF. The CDR3 coding sequence is TGTGCCAGCAGCCAGGATAGTTTGGAGGGAAGCTCCTATAATTCACCCCTCCACTTT.

The chain couples TRBV9 to TRBJ1-5; tentative D call: TRBD1 (6 bases). Germline V lookup: CDR1 SGDLS, CDR2 YYNGEE. The CDR3 has 15 residues. Trimming cost V 3 bases and J 0 bases, with 10 bases left between them. CDR3 nucleotides: TGTGCCAGCAGCGAGGGGGGGGATAGCAATCAGCCCCAGCATTTT. This translates into CASSEGGDSNQPQHF.

The CDR3: CASSSEGGTEAFF. CDR3 sequence (DNA): TGCGCCAGCAGCTCCGAAGGGGGCACTGAAGCTTTCTTT. J is TRBJ1-1 and V is TRBV5-1; TRBD1 might be the D (6 bases). V shed 3 bases and J shed 4 bases, with 10 bases lying between them. The germline V gene has CDR1 SGHRS and CDR2 YFSETQ. The CDR3 runs to 13 residues.

In DNA, the CDR3 is TGTGCCAGCAGCTTAAGTGGGGGCGCCGGCAATCAGCCCCAGCATTTT. Encoded protein: CASSLSGGAGNQPQHF. The V gene is TRBV7-8, the J gene TRBJ1-5; possibly TRBD1 for D (6 bases). The V and J ends lost 2 bases and 2 bases respectively, with 13 bases between them. CDR1 and CDR2 (germline): SGHVS, FQNEAQ. The CDR3 consists of 16 residues.

This rearrangement joins TRBV29-1 to TRBJ1-1; TRBD1 matches at 8 bases. From germline, CDR1 is SQVTM and CDR2 ANQGSEA. The CDR3 has 13 amino acids. The V and J ends lost 5 bases and 5 bases, in that order; junction bases with no gene match: 7. The CDR3 region is CSVSGQGGTEAFF. CDR3 sequence (DNA): TGCAGCGTTTCCGGACAGGGTGGGACTGAAGCTTTCTTT.

This chain connects TRBV23-1 to TRBJ2-7, with TRBD1 matching over 8 bases. TRBV23-1 is identified as an open reading frame with a role that is uncertain. Losses at the gene ends were 4 bases for V and 6 bases for J; bases not matched to a gene: 11. The CDR3 runs 15 residues. This CDR3 reads CASSPSRDRRTEQYF. The CDR3 DNA is TGCGCCAGCAGTCCCTCGCGGGACAGGAGAACCGAGCAGTACTTC.

This sequence joins TRBV15 and TRBJ1-2; a possible D gene is TRBD1 (6 bases). The CDR3 consists of 16 residues. Germline V lookup: CDR1 LNHNV, CDR2 YYDKDF (reference sequence). V was clipped by 1 base and J by 0 bases, with 12 bases between them. CDR3 coding DNA: TGTGCCACCAGCAGAGGACAGGCTCGGGCTAACTATGGCTACACCTTC. Protein sequence: CATSRGQARANYGYTF.

This clone was seen once. The V call is TRBV3-1 (or the pseudogene TRBV3-2), the J call TRBJ1-2; tentatively, D is TRBD1 (5 bases). Trimming stripped 3 bases from V and 5 bases from J, with 16 bases between. CDR1 LGHDT and CDR2 YNNKEL come from the germline V gene (reference sequence). This CDR3 region has 15 residues. The CDR3 protein is CASSQTRDSFYGYTF. CDR3 sequence (DNA): TGTGCCAGCAGCCAGACGCGGGACTCCTTTTATGGCTACACCTTC.

The chain couples TRBV27 to TRBJ1-2; possibly TRBD1 for D (6 bases). Trimming stripped 6 bases from V and 8 bases from J, with 13 bases between. Germline loops: CDR1 MNHEY, CDR2 SMNVEV (reference sequence). The CDR3 sequence is 12 residues long. The CDR3 nucleotides are TGTGCCAGCAGGCTCGGGACAAACGGCTACACCTTC. Translating it yields CASRLGTNGYTF.

V usage is TRBV6-5 and J usage is TRBJ2-7, with D perhaps matching TRBD1 (6 bases). Germline V CDR1 and CDR2: MNHEY, SVGAGI. V was shortened by 6 bases and J by 2 bases, with 14 bases between the two germline ends. The CDR3 has 14 amino acids. The CDR3 DNA reads as TGTGCCAGCAGACTACGGACAGAGACCTACGAGCAGTACTTC. This translates into CASRLRTETYEQYF.

The DNA of the CDR3 is TGTGCCACCAGCAGAGATCAGCAGCCCCAGCATTTT. Translating gives CATSRDQQPQHF. The genes are TRBV15 and TRBJ1-5, with D hard to call. The CDR3 runs to 12 residues. Trimming shortened V by 0 bases and J by 7 bases, and 4 bases separated the two germline ends. Germline CDR1 and CDR2: LNHNV and YYDKDF (reference sequence).

The V and J genes are TRBV9 and TRBJ2-5; 10 bases fit TRBD2. CDR1 and CDR2 from the germline V gene are SGDLS and YYNGEE. The CDR3 contains 17 residues. After removal of 0 bases from V and 1 base from J, the junction contained 6 bases not matched to a gene. CDR3 region: CASSVDGASGSQETQYF. CDR3 bases: TGTGCCAGCAGCGTAGATGGGGCTAGCGGGAGCCAAGAGACCCAGTACTTC.

The chain carries TRBV9 and TRBJ1-1, with D tentatively TRBD1 (6 bases). The V end was cut by 4 bases, the J end by 6 bases, with 13 bases between. This CDR3 has 13 amino acids. Looked up from germline, CDR1 is SGDLS and CDR2 is YYNGEE. CDR3 region: CASSFEGGAEAFF. The CDR3 nucleotides are TGTGCCAGCAGCTTCGAAGGGGGGGCTGAAGCTTTCTTT.

The chain combines TRBV28 with TRBJ1-4; TRBD1 agrees at 8 bases. With 4 bases clipped from V and 7 bases from J, the junction kept 8 bases outside the gene matches. There are 15 residues in the CDR3. Per germline, CDR1 MDHEN and CDR2 SYDVKM. CDR3 protein: CASSSQGAKAEKLFF. CDR3 bases: TGTGCCAGCAGTTCCCAGGGGGCCAAGGCTGAAAAACTGTTTTTT.

This clone showed up just once. V usage is TRBV29-1 and J usage is TRBJ2-3, with TRBD1 as a possible D gene (7 bases). This CDR3 has 13 amino acids. Trimming removed 0 bases from V and 8 bases from J, with 12 bases in between. From germline, CDR1 is SQVTM and CDR2 ANQGSEA. CDR3 residues: CSVEDGQGGTQYF. The CDR3 nucleotides read TGCAGCGTTGAAGACGGGCAGGGGGGTACGCAGTATTTT.

The chain recombines TRBV2 with TRBJ1-1, with D possibly TRBD1 on 5 matching bases. The CDR3 runs 15 residues. In germline, CDR1 is SNHLY, CDR2 FYNNEI. Trimming took 2 bases from V and 2 from J, leaving 12 bases between them. Here the CDR3 DNA reads TGTGCCAGCAGTGAACCCCAGGGAAAAAACACTGAAGCTTTCTTT. Its protein is CASSEPQGKNTEAFF.

The chain combines TRBV18 with TRBJ1-1; TRBD1 matches at 10 bases. Losses at the gene ends were 6 bases for V and 7 bases for J; bases not matched to a gene: 5. This CDR3 spans 13 amino acids. Germline loops: CDR1 KGHSH, CDR2 LQKENI. DNA of the CDR3: TGTGCCAGCTCCCCGACAGGGGGCCTTGAAGCTTTCTTT. It encodes CASSPTGGLEAFF.

The CDR3 DNA reads TGTGCCAGCAGTCTCAGGGCCCTTAACTATGGCTACACCTTC. Amino acid sequence: CASSLRALNYGYTF. The chain has TRBV28 and TRBJ1-2; a weak D match, TRBD1 (5 bases). The CDR3 contains 14 residues. The V and J ends lost 5 bases and 1 base respectively, with 11 bases between them. Germline CDR1 is MDHEN and CDR2 is SYDVKM.

V usage is TRBV10-2 and J usage is TRBJ1-5; TRBD1 matches at 8 bases. The V and J ends lost 10 bases and 5 bases, in that order; junction bases with no gene match: 10. The germline V gene encodes CDR1 WSHSY and CDR2 SAAADI. The CDR3 covers 14 residues. The CDR3 protein is CATNRGNSYQPQHF. CDR3 sequence (DNA): TGCGCCACCAACAGGGGGAATTCCTATCAGCCCCAGCATTTT.

For the CDR3, the DNA is TGTGCCAGCAGCGGAACCGGGACAGCCTACGAGCAGTACTTC. Amino acid sequence: CASSGTGTAYEQYF. V is TRBV27 and J is TRBJ2-7, with 7 positions matching TRBD1. This CDR3 comprises 14 residues. The trim removed 6 bases at V and 2 bases at J, leaving 7 bases unmatched. CDR1 and CDR2 from the germline V gene are MNHEY and SMNVEV (reference sequence).

This chain links TRBV28 with TRBJ2-7, with D possibly matching TRBD2 (6 bases). Trimming left V 2 bases short and J 1 base short, with 12 bases between. Germline V gene lookup returns CDR1 MDHEN and CDR2 SYDVKM. The CDR3 runs 15 residues. Here the CDR3 reads CASSLGRTASYEQYF. CDR3 coding DNA: TGTGCCAGCAGTTTAGGGAGGACCGCGTCCTACGAGCAGTACTTC.

This chain links TRBV5-6 with TRBJ1-2; 8 bases fit TRBD1. Germline V gene lookup returns CDR1 SGHDT and CDR2 YYEEEE. The CDR3 contains 15 residues. Unmatched junction bases numbered 12, after V lost 4 bases and J lost 7 bases. Here the CDR3 DNA reads TGTGCCAGCAGCCTGCAACTGACAGGGGCTGGTGGCTACACCTTC. Translation: CASSLQLTGAGGYTF.

V gene TRBV29-1 combines with J gene TRBJ1-1; D may be TRBD1 (5 bases). Per germline, CDR1 SQVTM and CDR2 ANQGSEA. The CDR3 totals 14 residues. V lost 1 base to trimming and J lost 3 bases, with 12 bases between them. The chain's CDR3 is CSVEGGQSYTEAFF. CDR3 nucleotides: TGCAGCGTTGAAGGGGGCCAGTCATACACTGAAGCTTTCTTT.

The rearrangement uses TRBV7-2 and TRBJ2-7, with D perhaps matching TRBD1 (7 bases). CDR3 length equals 18 residues. Trimming took 4 bases from V and 3 from J, leaving 25 bases between them. Germline V CDR1 and CDR2: SGHTA, FQGNSA. The CDR3 here is CASSYQSSGRDRDYEQYF. The DNA of the CDR3 is TGTGCCAGCAGCTACCAATCCTCCGGGCGGGACAGAGACTACGAGCAGTACTTC.